Listed below are T cell receptor beta chains from one sample, sequenced in a study of T cell changes during pregnancy in multiple sclerosis. TCRdb's copy holds only in-frame clones and misses some; the assay was immunoSEQ multiplex PCR. The sample has about 46,000 clones; roughly 93% are singletons. Material: CD8+ T cells from peripheral blood mononuclear cells, obtained in the first trimester of pregnancy. The receptors were gathered from a female donor with multiple sclerosis, enrolled in a pregnancy study. The CDR3 runs from the conserved cysteine through the conserved F or W. D genes are given only for firm matches. The listing skips clone size in some rows; elsewhere it reads once, few, many or a size class.

DNA	CDR3	D	size	V	J
TGTGCCAGCAGCCTCGGACTGGGGAACACTGAAGCTTTCTTT	CASSLGLGNTEAFF	-	once	TRBV7-3	TRBJ1-1
TGTGCCAGCAGCTTAAACCCCAGACTAAGGGGCACAGATACGCAGTATTTT	CASSLNPRLRGTDTQYF	-	-	TRBV7-3	TRBJ2-3
TGTGCCAGCAGCAACCGGGACAGTGTTCTCCATAATTCACCCCTCCACTTT	CASSNRDSVLHNSPLHF	-	-	TRBV21-1	TRBJ1-6
TGTGCCAGTAGTGCCGCATACAGGGATTATGGCTACACCTTC	CASSAAYRDYGYTF	-	-	TRBV19	TRBJ1-2
TGTGCCAGCAGCTCCGGGGGGGCGGCGGAAGAGCAGTACTTC	CASSSGGAAEEQYF	TRBD2	-	TRBV7-7	TRBJ2-7
TGCGCCAGCAGCCGGTGGCGGGGGAATTACGAGCAGTACTTC	CASSRWRGNYEQYF	TRBD2	once	TRBV4-3	TRBJ2-7
TGTGCCAGCAGCTTGAGCGGGGGGACAGCCAAAAACATTCAGTACTTC	CASSLSGGTAKNIQYF	TRBD2	-	TRBV7-8	TRBJ2-4
TGTGCCAGCAGCCCTCGAGTCAGGGAGGTTGATGAGCAGTTCTTC	CASSPRVREVDEQFF	-	-	TRBV7-9	TRBJ2-1
TGTGCCAGCAGCGTTTCTGGGGACTCTGGCACTGAAGCTTTCTTT	CASSVSGDSGTEAFF	-	-	TRBV9	TRBJ1-1
TGTGCCACCAGCCTAGGACAGGGGTCTACCACAGATACGCAGTATTTT	CATSLGQGSTTDTQYF	TRBD1	-	TRBV15	TRBJ2-3
TGTGCCAGCAGCGACCGGGACAGCCTCTATGGCTACACCTTC	CASSDRDSLYGYTF	TRBD1	-	TRBV9	TRBJ1-2
TGTGCCAGTAGTATGAGCGGGTGGGTCACTGGAAACAATGAGCAGTTCTTC	CASSMSGWVTGNNEQFF	-	-	TRBV19	TRBJ2-1
TGTGCCAGCAGCGTAGTCCCTTGGGAGCGGACTAACACCGGGGAGCTGTTTTTT	CASSVVPWERTNTGELFF	-	-	TRBV9	TRBJ2-2
TGTGCCAGCAGCACGCACCCTGTGACAGAGATGAACACTGAAGCTTTCTTT	CASSTHPVTEMNTEAFF	-	-	TRBV9	TRBJ1-1
TGTGCCAGCAGTTACTCGACTAGCGGGGTCTCCTACGAGCAGTACTTC	CASSYSTSGVSYEQYF	TRBD2	-	TRBV6-6	TRBJ2-7
TGTGCCAGCAGCTTATTATCGAGGCCGAACACTGAAGCTTTCTTT	CASSLLSRPNTEAFF	-	-	TRBV7-2	TRBJ1-1
TGTGCTAGTGGTTTGGGACAGGCGAATTCACCCCTCCACTTT	CASGLGQANSPLHF	-	-	TRBV12-5	TRBJ1-6
TGTGCCAGCAGTTTCTCGGGGACGGGACTAGCGGGAGAGCAGTACTTC	CASSFSGTGLAGEQYF	TRBD2	-	TRBV5-4	TRBJ2-7
TGTGCCAGCAGCCCAGGGGGACTAGCGGGCTACAATGAGCAGTTCTTC	CASSPGGLAGYNEQFF	TRBD2	-	TRBV14	TRBJ2-1
TGTGCCAGCAGTTCCCACCTTCGACTCCAAGGGGGCAATGAGCAGTTCTTC	CASSSHLRLQGGNEQFF	-	-	TRBV27	TRBJ2-1
TGTGCCAGCAGCTTAGGAGCGGGGCTGCTATTTGACATTCAGTACTTC	CASSLGAGLLFDIQYF	TRBD2	-	TRBV11-2	TRBJ2-4
TGCGCCAGCAGCCTCGCGGGGTACACTGAAGCTTTCTTT	CASSLAGYTEAFF	-	-	TRBV4-3	TRBJ1-1
TGCGCCAGCAGCCACGGCCCCGGGGGATCCTACGAGCAGTACTTC	CASSHGPGGSYEQYF	-	-	TRBV4-1	TRBJ2-7
TGTGCCACCGATCTAGCGGGAGCCTACGAGCAGTACTTC	CATDLAGAYEQYF	TRBD2	-	TRBV28	TRBJ2-7
TGTGCCAGCAGCTTACTGACTACCTACAATGAGCAGTTCTTC	CASSLLTTYNEQFF	-	-	TRBV7-9	TRBJ2-1
TGTGCCAGCAGTCCCCAGACAGGGCCCCAAGAGACCCAGTACTTC	CASSPQTGPQETQYF	TRBD1	-	TRBV27	TRBJ2-5
TGTGCCAGCAGCTCACCTGGGACAGGGCGGGACACTGAAGCTTTCTTT	CASSSPGTGRDTEAFF	TRBD1	-	TRBV5-5	TRBJ1-1
TGTGCCAGCAGTTATAGCCTCAACTATGGCTACACCTTC	CASSYSLNYGYTF	-	-	TRBV27	TRBJ1-2
TGTGCCAGCAGTTTACATCGGGGTCAAGAGACCCAGTACTTC	CASSLHRGQETQYF	-	-	TRBV27	TRBJ2-5
TGTGCCAGCTCACGAGGACTAGATTCTAGCAATGAGCAGTTCTTC	CASSRGLDSSNEQFF	TRBD2	-	TRBV18	TRBJ2-1
TGTGCCAGCAGCTTAACTCCGGGGAACACCGGGGAGCTGTTTTTT	CASSLTPGNTGELFF	-	-	TRBV7-3	TRBJ2-2
TGTGCCAGCAGCCTCCCCCCAGGTCCGGGGACAGATACGCAGTATTTT	CASSLPPGPGTDTQYF	-	-	TRBV7-9	TRBJ2-3
TGTGCCAGCAGCTTAGACCTTGAGTGGACTGAAGCTTTCTTT	CASSLDLEWTEAFF	-	-	TRBV7-8	TRBJ1-1
TGCAGTGCCGTCTCGGGGGAACTGTTTTTT	CSAVSGELFF	-	-	TRBV20-1	TRBJ1-4
TGCGCCAGCAGCCAGGGCACAGGGGGGCGAGAGACCCAGTACTTC	CASSQGTGGRETQYF	TRBD1	-	TRBV4-1	TRBJ2-5
TGTGCCAGCAGCTTAGTAGTTGCACTGGATGAGCAGTTCTTC	CASSLVVALDEQFF	-	-	TRBV7-6	TRBJ2-1
TGTGCCAGCAGTGAATCTCTAGCAACTAATGAAAAACTGTTTTTT	CASSESLATNEKLFF	-	-	TRBV2	TRBJ1-4
TGCGCCAGCAGTGAATTCGCCGCACGTCGGACTGAAGCTTTCTTT	CASSEFAARRTEAFF	-	-	TRBV10-1	TRBJ1-1
TGTGCCAGCAGCTCAGGGGACAGGGGCTTCTACGAGCAGTACTTC	CASSSGDRGFYEQYF	TRBD1	-	TRBV7-6	TRBJ2-7
TGTGCCTGGAGTCTAGCGGGAGACGACGAGCAGTACTTC	CAWSLAGDDEQYF	TRBD2	-	TRBV30	TRBJ2-7
TGTGCCAGCAGCTCTGAGCTGGGACTTCACAATGAGCAGTTCTTC	CASSSELGLHNEQFF	-	once	TRBV7-3	TRBJ2-1
TGTGCCAGCAGCTCCGGGACCTTTCCGGGAGGTGAAGCTTTCTTT	CASSSGTFPGGEAFF	-	few	TRBV7-9	TRBJ1-1
TGTGCCAGCTCACCCAGAGGACAGGGCTTCATGAACACTGAAGCTTTCTTT	CASSPRGQGFMNTEAFF	TRBD1	once	TRBV18	TRBJ1-1
TGTGCCAGCCGGAACTACAGGGGAACAGATACGCAGTATTTT	CASRNYRGTDTQYF	TRBD1	-	TRBV28	TRBJ2-3
TGTGCCAGCAGTTTAGGACTGGGGGCAGTGGGCAATCAGCCCCAGCATTTT	CASSLGLGAVGNQPQHF	-	-	TRBV27	TRBJ1-5
TGTGCCAGCAGTTTAATTGTCGGGAGGGGAGAGACCCAGTACTTC	CASSLIVGRGETQYF	TRBD2	-	TRBV27	TRBJ2-5
TGCAGCGTTGAGGGACTAGCGGTAACTACCTACAATGAGCAGTTCTTC	CSVEGLAVTTYNEQFF	TRBD2	-	TRBV29-1	TRBJ2-1